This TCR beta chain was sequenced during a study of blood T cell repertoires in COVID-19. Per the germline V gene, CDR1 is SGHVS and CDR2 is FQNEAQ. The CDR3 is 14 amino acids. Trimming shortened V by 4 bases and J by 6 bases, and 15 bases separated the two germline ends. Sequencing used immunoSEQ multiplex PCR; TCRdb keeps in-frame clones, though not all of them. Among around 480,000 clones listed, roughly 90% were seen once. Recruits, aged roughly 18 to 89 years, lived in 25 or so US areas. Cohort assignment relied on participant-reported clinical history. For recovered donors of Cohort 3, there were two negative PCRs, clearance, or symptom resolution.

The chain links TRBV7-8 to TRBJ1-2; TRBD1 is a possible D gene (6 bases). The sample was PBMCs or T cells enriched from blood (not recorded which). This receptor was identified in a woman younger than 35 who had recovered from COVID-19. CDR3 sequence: CASSSRGRGDGYTF. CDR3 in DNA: TGTGCCAGCAGCTCGAGGGGCAGGGGAGATGGCTACACCTTC.